Detailed here is one T cell receptor beta chain. The antigen is unknown. These data come from a study of radiotherapy plus CTLA-4 blockade in lung cancer. Across the study: In around 19% of patients, objective responses were seen; 30% to 35% had disease control. Study-wide results and caveats: In blood, tumor-derived TCR clones expanded after radiotherapy plus ipilimumab. Early shifts in blood T cell clones, with interferon-beta, reportedly predicted response best.

Germline CDR1 and CDR2: LNHDA and SQIVND (reference sequence). The V gene end was trimmed by 1 base and the J gene end by 6 bases; junction bases not matched to a gene: 6. This CDR3 is 15 amino acids long. The protocol was immunoSEQ multiplex PCR, while the TCRdb copy is restricted to in-frame clones and leaves out a portion. Here the sample spans 95,000 to 150,000 clones, about 87% being singletons. Chemo-refractory metastatic non-small-cell lung cancer patients were treated with focal radiation plus CTLA-4 blockade with ipilimumab. The chain recombines TRBV19 with TRBJ1-1, with 9 bases that match TRBD1. The receptor was isolated from a human donor with non-small cell lung cancer that progressed on radiotherapy plus ipilimumab. Here the sequenced sample was peripheral blood, taken from a patient treated with radiotherapy plus ipilimumab. CDR3 nucleotides: TGTGCCAGTAGTATAGTGGGGACAGGGCGAGCTGAAGCTTTCTTT. Protein product: CASSIVGTGRAEAFF. The full variable domain, its missing parts supplied by reference TRBV19 and TRBJ1-1, is DGGITQSPKYLFRKEGQNVTLSCEQNLNHDAMYWYRQDPGQGLRLIYYSQIVNDFQKGDIAEGYSVSREKKESFPLTVTSAQKNPTAFYLCASSIVGTGRAEAFFGQGTRLTVV.